Listed below are T cell receptor beta chains from one sample, sequenced in a study of blood T cell repertoires in COVID-19. Some clones are missing from TCRdb's copy, which holds only in-frame ones; the method was immunoSEQ multiplex PCR. This table has around 130,000 clones, around 86% appearing once. Sequencing was done on a sample of peripheral blood. The receptor source for this set is a woman at least 80 years old with acute or convalescent COVID-19. CDR3s include the opening cysteine and the closing phenylalanine or tryptophan. Fields, in order: CDR3 protein, CDR3 DNA, V gene, J gene, clone size, D gene. The D gene is left open where the match is weak. For some rows the clone size is stated as once, few or many, or as a class when expanded; others skip it.

CDR3aa: CASSPDRVAYGYTF; CDR3nt: TGTGCCAGCTCACCCGACAGGGTTGCCTATGGCTACACCTTC; v_gene: TRBV18; j_gene: TRBJ1-2; abundance: NA; d_gene: TRBD1
CDR3aa: CASSAGDRATEAFF; CDR3nt: TGCGCCAGCAGCGCGGGGGACAGGGCGACTGAAGCTTTCTTT; v_gene: TRBV5-1; j_gene: TRBJ1-1; abundance: NA; d_gene: TRBD1
CDR3aa: CASSLTSGRAKNEQFF; CDR3nt: TGTGCCAGCAGCCTAACTAGCGGGAGGGCCAAGAATGAGCAGTTCTTC; v_gene: TRBV28; j_gene: TRBJ2-1; abundance: NA; d_gene: TRBD2
CDR3aa: CASRLAREGRNSNQPQHF; CDR3nt: TGTGCAAGTCGCTTAGCGCGGGAGGGGAGGAATAGCAATCAGCCCCAGCATTTT; v_gene: TRBV12-2; j_gene: TRBJ1-5; abundance: NA; d_gene: NA
CDR3aa: CASSRDSYYGYTF; CDR3nt: TGTGCCAGCAGTAGGGACAGCTACTATGGCTACACCTTC; v_gene: TRBV28; j_gene: TRBJ1-2; abundance: once; d_gene: TRBD1
CDR3aa: CASSPGQGFPDTQYF; CDR3nt: TGTGCCAGCAGCCCGGGACAGGGCTTCCCAGATACGCAGTATTTT; v_gene: TRBV9; j_gene: TRBJ2-3; abundance: NA; d_gene: TRBD1
CDR3aa: CASSQGFTTEAFF; CDR3nt: TGTGCCAGCTCTCAGGGGTTTACAACTGAAGCTTTCTTT; v_gene: TRBV18; j_gene: TRBJ1-1; abundance: NA; d_gene: NA
CDR3aa: CASSQMGTSGANEQYF; CDR3nt: TGTGCCAGCAGCCAGATGGGGACTAGCGGGGCTAACGAGCAGTACTTC; v_gene: TRBV7-2; j_gene: TRBJ2-7; abundance: NA; d_gene: TRBD2
CDR3aa: CARGQGSTDTQYF; CDR3nt: TGTGCCAGAGGACAGGGAAGCACAGATACGCAGTATTTT; v_gene: TRBV7-9; j_gene: TRBJ2-3; abundance: NA; d_gene: TRBD1
CDR3aa: CASTRSRLLSGNTIYF; CDR3nt: TGTGCCAGCACTCGCTCGCGGCTACTCTCTGGAAACACCATATATTTT; v_gene: TRBV19; j_gene: TRBJ1-3; abundance: NA; d_gene: NA
CDR3aa: CASSRGDRGYGYTF; CDR3nt: TGTGCCAGCAGTAGGGGAGACAGGGGCTATGGCTACACCTTC; v_gene: TRBV27; j_gene: TRBJ1-2; abundance: few; d_gene: TRBD1
CDR3aa: CASSDLGRGNYGYTF; CDR3nt: TGTGCCAGCAGTGACCTCGGCCGGGGGAATTATGGCTACACCTTC; v_gene: TRBV6-1; j_gene: TRBJ1-2; abundance: NA; d_gene: NA
CDR3aa: CASSRQATNTGELFF; CDR3nt: TGTGCCAGCAGTCGACAGGCCACGAACACCGGGGAGCTGTTTTTT; v_gene: TRBV2; j_gene: TRBJ2-2; abundance: few; d_gene: NA
CDR3aa: CASSEGGSGTYEQYF; CDR3nt: TGTGCCAGCAGTGAAGGAGGTAGCGGGACCTACGAGCAGTACTTC; v_gene: TRBV6-1; j_gene: TRBJ2-7; abundance: NA; d_gene: TRBD2
CDR3aa: CASSSWTGRTPYGYTF; CDR3nt: TGTGCCAGCAGCTCCTGGACAGGCAGGACCCCATATGGCTACACCTTC; v_gene: TRBV7-9; j_gene: TRBJ1-2; abundance: NA; d_gene: TRBD1
CDR3aa: CARPGGTGELFF; CDR3nt: TGTGCCAGACCAGGGGGGACCGGGGAGCTGTTTTTT; v_gene: TRBV6-5; j_gene: TRBJ2-2; abundance: NA; d_gene: NA
CDR3aa: CASSYGHPGEYDEQYF; CDR3nt: TGCGCCAGCAGCTATGGACACCCAGGGGAGTATGATGAGCAGTACTTC; v_gene: TRBV5-1; j_gene: TRBJ2-7; abundance: once; d_gene: NA
CDR3aa: CASSVGTDSYEQYF; CDR3nt: TGCGCCAGCAGCGTCGGGACAGACTCCTACGAGCAGTACTTC; v_gene: TRBV5-1; j_gene: TRBJ2-7; abundance: NA; d_gene: TRBD1
CDR3aa: CASSSLRGSGTEAFF; CDR3nt: TGTGCCAGCAGTTCTCTCCGGGGTTCGGGCACTGAAGCTTTCTTT; v_gene: TRBV6-2/TRBV6-3; j_gene: TRBJ1-1; abundance: few; d_gene: NA
CDR3aa: CASSRLQGKFYNEQFF; CDR3nt: TGTGCCAGCAGCCGACTACAGGGGAAATTCTACAATGAGCAGTTCTTC; v_gene: TRBV7-9; j_gene: TRBJ2-1; abundance: NA; d_gene: TRBD1
CDR3aa: CASRGTRKIQYF; CDR3nt: TGTGCCAGCAGGGGGACTAGGAAGATTCAGTACTTC; v_gene: TRBV28; j_gene: TRBJ2-4; abundance: NA; d_gene: TRBD2
CDR3aa: CASSQAEGQGRGGYTF; CDR3nt: TGTGCCAGCAGCCAAGCGGAGGGACAGGGGCGGGGTGGCTACACCTTC; v_gene: TRBV3-1/TRBV3-2; j_gene: TRBJ1-2; abundance: NA; d_gene: TRBD1
CDR3aa: CASSESGGRYNQPQHF; CDR3nt: TGCGCCAGCAGCGAGTCGGGAGGCAGATACAATCAGCCCCAGCATTTT; v_gene: TRBV10-1; j_gene: TRBJ1-5; abundance: NA; d_gene: NA
CDR3aa: CATSELPGQMNYEQYF; CDR3nt: TGTGCCACCAGTGAATTGCCGGGACAGATGAACTACGAGCAGTACTTC; v_gene: TRBV24-1; j_gene: TRBJ2-7; abundance: NA; d_gene: TRBD1
CDR3aa: CASSSYGGPTTLYEQYF; CDR3nt: TGTGCCAGCAGTTCTTACGGGGGACCCACGACACTCTACGAGCAGTACTTC; v_gene: TRBV28; j_gene: TRBJ2-7; abundance: NA; d_gene: NA
CDR3aa: CASSDSGVEQYF; CDR3nt: TGTGCCAGCAGTGATTCCGGGGTCGAGCAGTACTTC; v_gene: TRBV6-1; j_gene: TRBJ2-7; abundance: few; d_gene: NA
CDR3aa: CASSSPGTRVQYF; CDR3nt: TGTGCCAGCAGTTCTCCCGGGACTAGGGTCCAGTACTTC; v_gene: TRBV28; j_gene: TRBJ2-5; abundance: NA; d_gene: TRBD2
CDR3aa: CASTGREGTGELFF; CDR3nt: TGTGCCAGCACGGGCAGGGAGGGCACCGGGGAGCTGTTTTTT; v_gene: TRBV2; j_gene: TRBJ2-2; abundance: NA; d_gene: TRBD2
CDR3aa: CASTREGAGTQYF; CDR3nt: TGTGCCAGCACCCGCGAGGGGGCAGGCACGCAGTATTTT; v_gene: TRBV6-6; j_gene: TRBJ2-3; abundance: NA; d_gene: TRBD1
CDR3aa: CAISDSGGEQPQHF; CDR3nt: TGTGCCATCAGTGACTCAGGGGGCGAACAGCCCCAGCATTTT; v_gene: TRBV10-3; j_gene: TRBJ1-5; abundance: NA; d_gene: TRBD1
CDR3aa: CASSVTSGERGYTF; CDR3nt: TGTGCCAGCAGCGTTACCTCGGGAGAGCGGGGCTACACCTTC; v_gene: TRBV28; j_gene: TRBJ1-2; abundance: NA; d_gene: NA
CDR3aa: CASTERWRTDTQYF; CDR3nt: TGCGCCAGCACGGAGCGGTGGCGCACAGATACGCAGTATTTT; v_gene: TRBV5-1; j_gene: TRBJ2-3; abundance: NA; d_gene: NA
CDR3aa: CASSGTGTYF; CDR3nt: TGTGCCAGCAGTGGAACAGGCACGTATTTT; v_gene: TRBV25-1; j_gene: TRBJ2-3; abundance: NA; d_gene: NA
CDR3aa: CATSDQQVNSGANVLTF; CDR3nt: TGTGCCACCAGTGATCAACAGGTCAACTCTGGGGCCAACGTCCTGACTTTC; v_gene: TRBV24-1; j_gene: TRBJ2-6; abundance: NA; d_gene: NA
CDR3aa: CASSQTGGRNQPQHF; CDR3nt: TGTGCCAGCAGTCAGACAGGGGGAAGGAATCAGCCCCAGCATTTT; v_gene: TRBV2; j_gene: TRBJ1-5; abundance: NA; d_gene: TRBD1
CDR3aa: CASSLRYRPGETQYF; CDR3nt: TGTGCCAGCAGCTTAAGATATAGGCCGGGAGAGACCCAGTACTTC; v_gene: TRBV7-8; j_gene: TRBJ2-5; abundance: NA; d_gene: NA
CDR3aa: CASSDPGEGYTF; CDR3nt: TGTGCCAGCAGTGACCCAGGGGAGGGCTACACCTTC; v_gene: TRBV6-4; j_gene: TRBJ1-2; abundance: NA; d_gene: NA
CDR3aa: CASSLVGTGGVYGYTF; CDR3nt: TGTGCCAGCAGCTTAGTTGGGACAGGAGGAGTCTATGGCTACACCTTC; v_gene: TRBV7-9; j_gene: TRBJ1-2; abundance: NA; d_gene: TRBD1
CDR3aa: CASSSGLQETQYF; CDR3nt: TGTGCCAGCAGTTCGGGACTACAAGAGACCCAGTACTTC; v_gene: TRBV12-3/TRBV12-4; j_gene: TRBJ2-5; abundance: once; d_gene: TRBD2
CDR3aa: CASSFGTGGGEQFF; CDR3nt: TGCGCCAGCAGCTTCGGGACAGGGGGCGGGGAGCAGTTCTTC; v_gene: TRBV5-1; j_gene: TRBJ2-1; abundance: few; d_gene: TRBD1
CDR3aa: CASSYSEGGEQYF; CDR3nt: TGTGCCAGCAGTTACTCGGAGGGCGGGGAGCAGTACTTC; v_gene: TRBV6-5; j_gene: TRBJ2-7; abundance: NA; d_gene: NA
CDR3aa: CATDSGGGSDTQYF; CDR3nt: TGTGCCACTGATAGCGGGGGGGGGTCAGATACGCAGTATTTT; v_gene: TRBV19; j_gene: TRBJ2-3; abundance: NA; d_gene: TRBD2
CDR3aa: CASSLGGTSGKVQFF; CDR3nt: TGTGCCAGCAGCCTGGGCGGGACTAGCGGGAAGGTACAGTTCTTC; v_gene: TRBV7-8; j_gene: TRBJ2-1; abundance: once; d_gene: TRBD2
CDR3aa: CASIGPLAGESYETQYF; CDR3nt: TGTGCCAGCATAGGTCCCCTAGCGGGAGAATCGTATGAGACCCAGTACTTC; v_gene: TRBV2; j_gene: TRBJ2-5; abundance: NA; d_gene: TRBD2
CDR3aa: CASSFPGDWSDTQYF; CDR3nt: TGTGCCAGCAGTTTTCCGGGGGACTGGTCAGATACGCAGTATTTT; v_gene: TRBV27; j_gene: TRBJ2-3; abundance: NA; d_gene: NA
CDR3aa: CASSLRRTSGRRDEQYF; CDR3nt: TGCGCCAGCAGCTTGCGCCGGACTAGCGGGAGAAGGGACGAGCAGTACTTC; v_gene: TRBV5-1; j_gene: TRBJ2-7; abundance: NA; d_gene: TRBD2
CDR3aa: CASSLGGTYGYTF; CDR3nt: TGTGCCAGCAGTTTGGGCGGGACCTATGGCTACACCTTC; v_gene: TRBV28; j_gene: TRBJ1-2; abundance: NA; d_gene: NA
CDR3aa: CASSLMGPGQYNSPLHF; CDR3nt: TGCGCCAGCAGCTTGATGGGGCCCGGCCAGTATAATTCACCCCTCCACTTT; v_gene: TRBV5-1; j_gene: TRBJ1-6; abundance: NA; d_gene: NA
CDR3aa: CASGDTKYQETQYF; CDR3nt: TGTGCCAGCGGGGACACAAAGTACCAAGAGACCCAGTACTTC; v_gene: TRBV11-2; j_gene: TRBJ2-5; abundance: NA; d_gene: NA